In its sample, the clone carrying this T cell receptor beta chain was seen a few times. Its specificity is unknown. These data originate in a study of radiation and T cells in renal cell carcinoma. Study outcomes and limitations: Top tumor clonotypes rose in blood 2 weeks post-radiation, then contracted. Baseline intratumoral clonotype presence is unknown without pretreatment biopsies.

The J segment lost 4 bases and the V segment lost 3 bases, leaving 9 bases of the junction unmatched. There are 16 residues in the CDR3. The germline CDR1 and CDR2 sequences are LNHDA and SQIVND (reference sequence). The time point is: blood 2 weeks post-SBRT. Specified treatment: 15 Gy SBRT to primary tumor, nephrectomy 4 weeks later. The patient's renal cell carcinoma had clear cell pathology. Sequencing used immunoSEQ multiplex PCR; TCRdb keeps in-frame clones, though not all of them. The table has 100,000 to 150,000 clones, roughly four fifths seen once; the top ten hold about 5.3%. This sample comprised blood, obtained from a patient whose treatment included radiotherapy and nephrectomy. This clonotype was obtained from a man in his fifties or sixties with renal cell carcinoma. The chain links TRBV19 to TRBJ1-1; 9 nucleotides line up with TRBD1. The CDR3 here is CASSISYRGPGTEAFF. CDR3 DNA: TGTGCCAGTAGTATTAGTTACAGGGGGCCCGGCACTGAAGCTTTCTTT. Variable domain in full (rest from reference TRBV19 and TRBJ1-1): DGGITQSPKYLFRKEGQNVTLSCEQNLNHDAMYWYRQDPGQGLRLIYYSQIVNDFQKGDIAEGYSVSREKKESFPLTVTSAQKNPTAFYLCASSISYRGPGTEAFFGQGTRLTVV.